These 11 T cell receptor beta chains originate from one sample sequenced in a study of T cell responses to AZD1222 COVID-19 vaccine. The protocol was immunoSEQ multiplex PCR, while the TCRdb copy is restricted to in-frame clones and leaves out a portion. This sample yields 90,000 to 110,000 clones, of which roughly 90% are seen a single time; about 2.3% belongs to the top ten. The sample in question was peripheral blood, obtained on day 0 of AZD1222 vaccination. All receptors come from an adult in good health.

The chain combines TRBV29-1 with TRBJ1-1; tentative D call: TRBD1 (6 bases). CDR3 size: 11 residues. CDR1 and CDR2 from the germline V gene are SQVTM and ANQGSEA. V was clipped by 5 bases and J by 11 bases, with 15 bases between them. CDR3: CSVHRAGGAFF. The CDR3 nucleotides are TGCAGCGTTCACAGGGCTGGTGGGGCTTTCTTT. Variable domain in full (rest from reference TRBV29-1 and TRBJ1-1): SAVISQKPSRDICQRGTSLTIQCQVDSQVTMMFWYRQQPGQSLTLIATANQGSEATYESGFVIDKFPISRPNLTFSTLTVSNMSPEDSSIYLCSVHRAGGAFFGQGTRLTVV.

The rearrangement uses TRBV7-8 and TRBJ2-2; TRBD1 might be the D (6 bases). V shed 6 bases and J shed 2 bases, with 19 bases lying between them. The germline CDR1 and CDR2 sequences are SGHVS and FQNEAQ. The CDR3 sequence is 17 residues long. In DNA, the CDR3 is TGTGCCAGCAGTTTTCGAACCGGGACAATAAACACCGGGGAGCTGTTTTTT. Translating it yields CASSFRTGTINTGELFF.

J is TRBJ2-5 and V is TRBV6-1, with 8 bases matching TRBD2. With 4 bases clipped from V and 6 bases from J, the junction kept 19 bases outside the gene matches. Per the germline V gene, CDR1 is MNHNS and CDR2 is SASEGT. The CDR3 spans 18 residues. The CDR3 here is CASSAPGAGGHPGKTQYF. The DNA for the CDR3 is TGTGCCAGCAGTGCCCCTGGGGCGGGAGGTCACCCGGGAAAGACCCAGTACTTC.

The sample holds one count of this clone. V and J are TRBV12-3 or TRBV12-4 and TRBJ2-1, with 8 positions matching TRBD1. J lost 14 bases, V lost 6 bases, and 6 bases had no gene match. The CDR3 loop spans 11 amino acids. This CDR3 reads CASSPTGGKFF. CDR3 nucleotide sequence: TGTGCCAGCAGCCCAACAGGGGGGAAGTTCTTC.

This clone was seen once. The chain employs TRBV5-4 and TRBJ1-5; 7 bases align to TRBD1. Losses at the gene ends were 3 bases for V and 11 bases for J; bases not matched to a gene: 5. Germline V gene lookup returns CDR1 SGHNT and CDR2 YYREEE (reference sequence). CDR3 size: 12 residues. CDR3 nucleotides: TGTGCCAGCAGCTCGGGACAGTTAACCCAGCATTTT. As protein: CASSSGQLTQHF.

The chain uses TRBV23-1 and TRBJ2-3; D not certain. TRBV23-1 is reported as an ORF; its role is uncertain. Trimming pared 3 bases from V and 0 bases from J, leaving 37 bases between. This CDR3 region has 24 residues. In DNA form, the CDR3 reads TGCGCCAGCAGTCATCCCCTGGAGCCTGAGGCAGGAGAAAATCAAACCCCTAGCACAGATACGCAGTATTTT. Its protein product is CASSHPLEPEAGENQTPSTDTQYF.

The rearrangement uses TRBV7-2 and TRBJ2-3; unclear D gene. CDR3 length equals 13 residues. Trimming pared 1 base from V and 5 bases from J, leaving 7 bases between. CDR1 is SGHTA and CDR2 is FQGNSA in the germline V gene. The CDR3 is CASSLDNGDTQYF. As DNA, the CDR3 is TGTGCCAGCAGCTTAGATAACGGAGATACGCAGTATTTT.

Ten or more counts support this clone. Within the sample, other DNA sequences also encode this same CDR3. The gene calls are TRBV15 and TRBJ1-5; D gene ambiguous. Germline loops: CDR1 LNHNV, CDR2 YYDKDF (reference sequence). Trimming pared 0 bases from V and 4 bases from J, leaving 1 base between. The CDR3 runs 12 residues. As DNA, the CDR3 is TGTGCCACCAGCAGAGATAATCAGCCCCAGCATTTT. Encoded protein: CATSRDNQPQHF.

This clone occurred once. The rearrangement joins TRBV15 to TRBJ2-1; D remains unclear. Trimming shortened V by 1 base and J by 5 bases, and 12 bases separated the two germline ends. Germline-derived CDR1 and CDR2 are LNHNV and YYDKDF (reference sequence). CDR3 length: 15 residues. CDR3 sequence (DNA): TGTGCCACCAGCAGAGTGGCAGGTGAGAACAATGAGCAGTTCTTC. Translation: CATSRVAGENNEQFF. Complete variable domain (other parts from reference TRBV15 and TRBJ2-1): DAMVIQNPRYQVTQFGKPVTLSCSQTLNHNVMYWYQQKSSQAPKLLFHYYDKDFNNEADTPDNFQSRRPNTSFCFLDIRSPGLGDTAMYLCATSRVAGENNEQFFGPGTRLTVL.

The V and J genes are TRBV28 and TRBJ2-3, with D perhaps matching TRBD2 (6 bases). V dropped 4 bases and J dropped 2 bases, with 16 bases sitting between them. This CDR3 is built from 16 residues. Looked up from germline, CDR1 is MDHEN and CDR2 is SYDVKM. DNA of the CDR3: TGTGCCAGCAGTTGGGGCGGTGCTAGCGTCACAGATACGCAGTATTTT. Translating it yields CASSWGGASVTDTQYF.

This chain joins TRBV28 and TRBJ1-1; TRBD1 matches at 7 bases. The V gene end was trimmed by 5 bases and the J gene end by 11 bases; junction bases not matched to a gene: 17. The V gene's germline CDR1 is MDHEN and CDR2 SYDVKM. The CDR3 loop spans 15 amino acids. The CDR3 DNA reads TGTGCCAGCAGTGCCCCGACAGGGCCCTTCGTACACGCTTTCTTT. Protein product: CASSAPTGPFVHAFF.